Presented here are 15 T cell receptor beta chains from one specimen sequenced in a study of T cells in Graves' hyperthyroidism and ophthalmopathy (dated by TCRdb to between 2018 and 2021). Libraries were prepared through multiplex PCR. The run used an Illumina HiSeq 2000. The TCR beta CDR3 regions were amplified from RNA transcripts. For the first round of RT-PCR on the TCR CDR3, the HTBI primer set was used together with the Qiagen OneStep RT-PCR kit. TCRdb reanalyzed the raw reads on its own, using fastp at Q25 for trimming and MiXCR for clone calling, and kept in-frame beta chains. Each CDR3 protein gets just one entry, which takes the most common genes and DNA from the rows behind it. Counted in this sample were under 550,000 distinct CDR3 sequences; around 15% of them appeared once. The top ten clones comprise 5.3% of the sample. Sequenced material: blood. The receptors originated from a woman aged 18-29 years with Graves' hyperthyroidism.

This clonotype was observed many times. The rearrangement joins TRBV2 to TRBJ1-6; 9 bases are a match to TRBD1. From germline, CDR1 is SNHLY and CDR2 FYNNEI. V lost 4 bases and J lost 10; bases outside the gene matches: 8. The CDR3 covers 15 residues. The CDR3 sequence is CASSGTGTGSSPLHF. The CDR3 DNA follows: TGTGCCAGCAGTGGAACCGGGACAGGGAGCTCACCCCTCCACTTT.

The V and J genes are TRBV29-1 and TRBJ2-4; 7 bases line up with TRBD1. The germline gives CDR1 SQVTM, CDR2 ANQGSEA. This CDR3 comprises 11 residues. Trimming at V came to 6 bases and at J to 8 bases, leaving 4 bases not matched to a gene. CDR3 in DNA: TGCAGCGTACCCCAGGGGGACATTCAGTACTTC. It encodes CSVPQGDIQYF.

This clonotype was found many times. CDR3 sequence reads: CSVEQGGNQPQHF. Written as DNA, the CDR3 is TGCAGCGTCGAACAGGGTGGCAATCAGCCCCAGCATTTT. V gene TRBV29-1 combines with J gene TRBJ1-5, with D possibly TRBD1 on 6 matching bases. This CDR3 has 13 amino acids. Trimming pared 6 bases from V and 2 bases from J, leaving 11 bases between. The germline gives CDR1 SQVTM, CDR2 ANQGSEA.

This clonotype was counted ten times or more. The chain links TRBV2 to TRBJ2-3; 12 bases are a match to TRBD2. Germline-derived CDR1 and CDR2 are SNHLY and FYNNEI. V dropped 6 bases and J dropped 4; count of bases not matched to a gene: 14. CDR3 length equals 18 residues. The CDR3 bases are TGTGCCAGCAGCGACGAACTCTTGACTAGCGGGGGATCAGATACGCAGTATTTT. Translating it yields CASSDELLTSGGSDTQYF.

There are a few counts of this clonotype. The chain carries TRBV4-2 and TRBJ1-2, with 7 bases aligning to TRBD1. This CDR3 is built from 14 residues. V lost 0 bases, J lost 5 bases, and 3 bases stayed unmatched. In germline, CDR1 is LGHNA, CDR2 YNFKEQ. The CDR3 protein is CASSQEQGLYGYTF. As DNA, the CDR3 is TGTGCCAGCAGCCAAGAACAGGGGCTTTATGGCTACACCTTC.

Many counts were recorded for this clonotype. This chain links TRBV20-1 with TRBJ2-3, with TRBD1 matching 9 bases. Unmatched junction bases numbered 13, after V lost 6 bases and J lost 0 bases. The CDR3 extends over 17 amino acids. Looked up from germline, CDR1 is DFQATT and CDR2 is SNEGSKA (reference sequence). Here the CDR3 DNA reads TGCAGTGCCCACCCTGACCGAGGACAGGGGAGCACAGATACGCAGTATTTT. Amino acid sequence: CSAHPDRGQGSTDTQYF.

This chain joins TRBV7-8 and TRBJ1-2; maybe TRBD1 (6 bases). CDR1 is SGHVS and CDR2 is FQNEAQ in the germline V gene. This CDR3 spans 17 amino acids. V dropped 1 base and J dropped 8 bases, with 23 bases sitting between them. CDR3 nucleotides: TGTGCCAGCAGCTTAGTGGGCAGGGGCCGCCTTTACTTCGGCTACACCTTC. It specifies CASSLVGRGRLYFGYTF.

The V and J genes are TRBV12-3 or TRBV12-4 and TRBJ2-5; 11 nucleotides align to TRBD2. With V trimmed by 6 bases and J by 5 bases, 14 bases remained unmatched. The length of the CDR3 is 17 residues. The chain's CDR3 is CASRAGTSGGRGETQYF. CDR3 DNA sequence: TGTGCCAGCAGGGCCGGGACTAGCGGAGGCAGGGGGGAGACCCAGTACTTC.

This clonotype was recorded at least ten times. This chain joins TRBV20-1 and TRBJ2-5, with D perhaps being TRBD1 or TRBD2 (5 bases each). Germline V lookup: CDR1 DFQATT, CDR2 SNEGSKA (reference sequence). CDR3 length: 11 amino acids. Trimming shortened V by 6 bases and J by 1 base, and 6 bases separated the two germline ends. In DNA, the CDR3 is TGCAGTGCCGGGGCCCAAGAGACCCAGTACTTC. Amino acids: CSAGAQETQYF.

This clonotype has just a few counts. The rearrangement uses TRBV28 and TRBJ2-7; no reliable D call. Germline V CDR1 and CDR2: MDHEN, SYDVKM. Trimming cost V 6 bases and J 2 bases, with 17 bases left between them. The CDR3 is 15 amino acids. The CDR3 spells CASRLGSMVPYEQYF. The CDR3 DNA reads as TGTGCCAGCAGATTAGGCAGTATGGTCCCCTACGAGCAGTACTTC. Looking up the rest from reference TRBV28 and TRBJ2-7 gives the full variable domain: DVKVTQSSRYLVKRTGEKVFLECVQDMDHENMFWYRQDPGLGLRLIYFSYDVKMKEKGDIPEGYSVSREKKERFSLILESASTNQTSMYLCASRLGSMVPYEQYFGPGTRLTVT.

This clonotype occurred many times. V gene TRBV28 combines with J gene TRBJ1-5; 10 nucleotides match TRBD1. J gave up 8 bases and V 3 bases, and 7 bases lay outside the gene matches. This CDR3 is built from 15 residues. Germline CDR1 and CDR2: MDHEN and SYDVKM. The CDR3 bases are TGTGCCAGCAGTTTCGGGACAGGGGCTGTGGAGCCCCAGCATTTT. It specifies CASSFGTGAVEPQHF.

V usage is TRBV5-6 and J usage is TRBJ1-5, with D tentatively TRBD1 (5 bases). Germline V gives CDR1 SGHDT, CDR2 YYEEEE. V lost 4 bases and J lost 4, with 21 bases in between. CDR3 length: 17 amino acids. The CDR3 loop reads CASSLLGASGPNQPQHF. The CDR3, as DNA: TGTGCCAGCAGCCTGCTCGGGGCTTCAGGACCTAATCAGCCCCAGCATTTT.

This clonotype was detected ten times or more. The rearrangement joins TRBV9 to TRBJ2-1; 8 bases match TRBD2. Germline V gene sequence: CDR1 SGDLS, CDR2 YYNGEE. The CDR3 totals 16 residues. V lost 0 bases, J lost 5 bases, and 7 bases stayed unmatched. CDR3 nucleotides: TGTGCCAGCAGCGTAGGGCGCCTAGCGGGCCACAATGAGCAGTTCTTC. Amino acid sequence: CASSVGRLAGHNEQFF. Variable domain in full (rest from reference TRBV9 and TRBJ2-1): DSGVTQTPKHLITATGQRVTLRCSPRSGDLSVYWYQQSLDQGLQFLIQYYNGEERAKGNILERFSAQQFPDLHSELNLSSLELGDSALYFCASSVGRLAGHNEQFFGPGTRLTVL.

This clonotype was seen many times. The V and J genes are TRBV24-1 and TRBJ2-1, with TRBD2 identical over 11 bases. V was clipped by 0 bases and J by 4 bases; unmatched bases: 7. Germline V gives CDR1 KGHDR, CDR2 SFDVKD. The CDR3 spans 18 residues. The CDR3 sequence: CATSDLRSGTSGYNEQFF. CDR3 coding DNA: TGTGCCACCAGTGATTTGCGTTCCGGGACTAGCGGATACAATGAGCAGTTCTTC.

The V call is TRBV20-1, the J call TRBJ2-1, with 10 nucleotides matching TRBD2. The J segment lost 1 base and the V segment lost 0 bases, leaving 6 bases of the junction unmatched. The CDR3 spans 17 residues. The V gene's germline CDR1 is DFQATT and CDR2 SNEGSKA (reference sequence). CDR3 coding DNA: TGCAGTGCTAGAGATCCTAGCGGGAGTCTTTCCTACAATGAGCAGTTCTTC. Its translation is CSARDPSGSLSYNEQFF.